Following are 14 T cell receptor beta chains from one sample sequenced in a study of OX40 agonist ivuxolimab in advanced cancers. Measured with immunoSEQ multiplex PCR; TCRdb has only the in-frame clones, and not every one. The sample includes 60,000 to 100,000 clones, more than 75% of them seen just once. Sequenced material: CD4+ or CD8+ T cells sorted from blood, taken in a trial of the OX40 agonist ivuxolimab. Receptors were obtained from an adult with an advanced solid tumor such as melanoma, head and neck, liver or kidney cancer.

V and J are TRBV28 and TRBJ2-1; TRBD2 matches 8 bases. Germline V lookup: CDR1 MDHEN, CDR2 SYDVKM. The CDR3 has 16 amino acids. V was clipped by 5 bases and J by 6 bases; unmatched bases: 12. The CDR3 region is CASSPPGLGWRNEQFF. The CDR3 bases are TGTGCCAGCAGTCCACCGGGACTAGGCTGGCGCAATGAGCAGTTCTTC.

V gene TRBV6-4 combines with J gene TRBJ2-1, with 10 bases matching TRBD2. The CDR3 runs 15 residues. Looked up from germline, CDR1 is MRHNA and CDR2 is SNTAGT. After removal of 5 bases from V and 4 bases from J, the junction contained 5 bases not matched to a gene. The CDR3 sequence: CASSKAGGLYNEQFF. In DNA, the CDR3 is TGTGCCAGCAGTAAAGCGGGAGGGTTATACAATGAGCAGTTCTTC.

This rearrangement joins TRBV6-5 to TRBJ1-2, with 12 bases matching TRBD1. The trim removed 8 bases at V and 7 bases at J, leaving 14 bases unmatched. CDR1 and CDR2 from the germline V gene are MNHEY and SVGAGI. This CDR3 region has 16 residues. CDR3 sequence reads: CASGFGPGQGASGYTF. CDR3 coding DNA: TGTGCCAGCGGTTTCGGACCGGGACAGGGGGCCAGTGGCTACACCTTC.

This chain links TRBV10-3 with TRBJ2-7; D unresolved. Germline V gene data show CDR1 as ENHRY and CDR2 as SYGVKD. The CDR3 is 14 residues long. The V gene lost 2 bases and the J gene lost 0 bases, with 8 bases spanning the gap. The CDR3 DNA follows: TGTGCCATCAGTGAGGGGTACAGCTCCTACGAGCAGTACTTC. Protein: CAISEGYSSYEQYF.

The chain uses TRBV7-2 and TRBJ2-7; 15 bases are shared with TRBD2. V lost 2 bases, J lost 7 bases, and 3 bases stayed unmatched. Per the germline V gene, CDR1 is SGHTA and CDR2 is FQGNSA. CDR3 length: 15 residues. The CDR3 DNA sequence: TGTGCCAGCAGCTTAACCGGGACTAGCGGGAGGGAGCAGTACTTC. It specifies CASSLTGTSGREQYF.

V and J are TRBV28 and TRBJ2-1, with 9 bases identical to TRBD2. Unmatched junction bases numbered 7, after V lost 1 base and J lost 6 bases. This CDR3 comprises 16 residues. Germline loops: CDR1 MDHEN, CDR2 SYDVKM. CDR3 DNA sequence: TGTGCCAGCAGTTTATTAGGACTAGCGTCTAGCAATGAGCAGTTCTTC. Its translation is CASSLLGLASSNEQFF.

This clone was seen once. The chain carries TRBV7-8 and TRBJ2-7; 7 bases fit TRBD1. The CDR3 is 13 amino acids. V shed 4 bases and J 6 bases; nucleotides not matched to a gene: 6. Germline loops: CDR1 SGHVS, CDR2 FQNEAQ. As DNA, the CDR3 is TGTGCCAGCAGCTACGTGACAGGGTCCGAGCAGTACTTC. It encodes CASSYVTGSEQYF.

V gene TRBV19 combines with J gene TRBJ1-6; no definite D call. Germline assignment: CDR1 LNHDA and CDR2 SQIVND (reference sequence). The length of the CDR3 is 15 residues. V gave up 4 bases and J gave up 4 bases, with 11 bases separating them. DNA for the CDR3: TGTGCCAGTAGTAGCGACGGGAGTTATAATTCACCCCTCCACTTT. Translation gives CASSSDGSYNSPLHF.

A few counts support this clone. This chain links TRBV19 with TRBJ1-1; D not certain. Germline V gives CDR1 LNHDA, CDR2 SQIVND (reference sequence). The CDR3 consists of 13 residues. V was cut by 5 bases and J by 7 bases, with 14 bases left in between. The CDR3 DNA reads TGTGCCAGTAGTGCCCATACCGGGGTTGAAGCTTTCTTT. Translated: CASSAHTGVEAFF.

This clone was counted between two and nine times. The chain links TRBV7-2 to TRBJ2-4; no clear D. V gave up 1 base and J gave up 7 bases, with 11 bases separating them. The CDR3 sequence is 14 residues long. CDR1 is SGHTA and CDR2 is FQGNSA in the germline V gene. CDR3 sequence reads: CASSLDMSWNIQYF. The CDR3, as DNA: TGTGCCAGCAGCTTAGATATGTCGTGGAACATTCAGTACTTC.

The chain links TRBV5-1 to TRBJ2-1; no firm D call. CDR3 length equals 13 residues. Germline V gives CDR1 SGHRS, CDR2 YFSETQ. The germline V and J ends were trimmed by 0 bases and 7 bases, with 8 bases remaining between them. CDR3 sequence reads: CASSLGQINEQFF. CDR3 coding DNA: TGCGCCAGCAGCTTGGGCCAGATTAATGAGCAGTTCTTC.

CDR3 region: CASSSGAGMNTEAFF. CDR3 coding DNA: TGTGCCAGCAGCTCAGGGGCAGGAATGAACACTGAAGCTTTCTTT. V is TRBV28 and J is TRBJ1-1, with a weak D call TRBD1 (6 bases). V shed 6 bases and J shed 0 bases, with 14 bases lying between them. The CDR3 is 15 residues long. Germline V gene sequence: CDR1 MDHEN, CDR2 SYDVKM.

The chain recombines TRBV27 with TRBJ2-7; 9 nucleotides line up with TRBD1. Looked up from germline, CDR1 is MNHEY and CDR2 is SMNVEV (reference sequence). The length of the CDR3 is 15 residues. V was pared by 5 bases and J by 5 bases, with 10 bases of the junction left unmatched. As DNA, the CDR3 is TGTGCCAGCAGTGCCCCGGGACAGGGTTTCAACGAGCAGTACTTC. Translation gives CASSAPGQGFNEQYF.

The rearrangement joins TRBV19 to TRBJ2-7, with D possibly TRBD2 on 5 matching bases. This CDR3 is 14 amino acids long. V shed 2 bases and J shed 2 bases, with 10 bases lying between them. Germline V gives CDR1 LNHDA, CDR2 SQIVND (reference sequence). CDR3 sequence: CASSIKAGPYEQYF. Here the CDR3 DNA reads TGTGCCAGTAGTATAAAGGCGGGTCCCTACGAGCAGTACTTC.